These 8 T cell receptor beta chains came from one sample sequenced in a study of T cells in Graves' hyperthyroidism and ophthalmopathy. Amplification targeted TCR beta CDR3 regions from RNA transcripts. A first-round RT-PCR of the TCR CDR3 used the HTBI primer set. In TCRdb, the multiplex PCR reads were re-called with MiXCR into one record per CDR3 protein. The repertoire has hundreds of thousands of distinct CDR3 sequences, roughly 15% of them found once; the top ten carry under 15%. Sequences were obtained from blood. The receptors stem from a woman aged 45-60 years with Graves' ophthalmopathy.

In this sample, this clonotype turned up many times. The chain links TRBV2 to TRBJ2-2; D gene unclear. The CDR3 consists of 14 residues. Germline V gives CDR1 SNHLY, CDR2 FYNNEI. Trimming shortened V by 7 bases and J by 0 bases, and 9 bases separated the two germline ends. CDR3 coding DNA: TGTGCCAGCACATACTCCGCGAACACCGGGGAGCTGTTTTTT. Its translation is CASTYSANTGELFF.

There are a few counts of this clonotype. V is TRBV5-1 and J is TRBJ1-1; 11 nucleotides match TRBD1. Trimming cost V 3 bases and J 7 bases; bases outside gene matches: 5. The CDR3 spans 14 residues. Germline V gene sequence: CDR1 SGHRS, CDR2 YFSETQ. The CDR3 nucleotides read TGCGCCAGCAGCTCGGGACAGGGGGGAGATGAAGCTTTCTTT. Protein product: CASSSGQGGDEAFF.

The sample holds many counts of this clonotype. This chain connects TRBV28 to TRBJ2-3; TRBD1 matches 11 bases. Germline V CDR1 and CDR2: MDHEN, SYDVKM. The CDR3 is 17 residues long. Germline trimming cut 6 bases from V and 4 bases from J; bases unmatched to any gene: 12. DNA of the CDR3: TGTGCCAGCAGCCGGAGGACAGGGGGCTGGCAAGCAGATACGCAGTATTTT. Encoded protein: CASSRRTGGWQADTQYF.

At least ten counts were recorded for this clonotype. CDR3: CASSGTTGYSYEQYF. In DNA form, the CDR3 reads TGTGCCAGCAGTGGCACGACAGGCTACTCCTACGAGCAGTACTTC. V and J are TRBV28 and TRBJ2-7, with D maybe TRBD1 (6 bases). The length of the CDR3 is 15 residues. CDR1 is MDHEN and CDR2 is SYDVKM in the germline V gene. Trimming took 5 bases from V and 0 from J, leaving 14 bases between them.

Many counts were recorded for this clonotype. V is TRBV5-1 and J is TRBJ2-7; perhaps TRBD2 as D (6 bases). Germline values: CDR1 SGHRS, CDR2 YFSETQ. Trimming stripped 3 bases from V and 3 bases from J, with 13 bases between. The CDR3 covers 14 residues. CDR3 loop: CASSSGDFNYEQYF. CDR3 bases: TGCGCCAGCAGCTCGGGGGACTTTAACTACGAGCAGTACTTC.

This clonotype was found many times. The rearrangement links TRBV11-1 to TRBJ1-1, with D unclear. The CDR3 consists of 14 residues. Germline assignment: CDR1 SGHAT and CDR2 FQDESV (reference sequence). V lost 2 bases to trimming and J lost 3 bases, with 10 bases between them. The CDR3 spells CASSLRQPHTEAFF. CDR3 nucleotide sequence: TGTGCCAGCAGCTTAAGGCAGCCCCACACTGAAGCTTTCTTT.

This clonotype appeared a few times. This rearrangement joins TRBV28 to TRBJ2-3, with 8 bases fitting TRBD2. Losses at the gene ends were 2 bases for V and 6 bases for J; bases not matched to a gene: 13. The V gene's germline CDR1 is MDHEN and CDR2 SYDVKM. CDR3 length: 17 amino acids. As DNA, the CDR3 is TGTGCCAGCAGTTTAGAGGATAGAGCGGGAGCCTCGGATACGCAGTATTTT. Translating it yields CASSLEDRAGASDTQYF.

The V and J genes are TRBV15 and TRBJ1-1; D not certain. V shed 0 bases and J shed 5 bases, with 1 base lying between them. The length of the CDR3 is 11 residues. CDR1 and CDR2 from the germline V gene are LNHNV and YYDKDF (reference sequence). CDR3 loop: CATSRDTEAFF. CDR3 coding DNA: TGTGCCACCAGCAGAGATACTGAAGCTTTCTTT. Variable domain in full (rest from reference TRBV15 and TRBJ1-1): DAMVIQNPRYQVTQFGKPVTLSCSQTLNHNVMYWYQQKSSQAPKLLFHYYDKDFNNEADTPDNFQSRRPNTSFCFLDIRSPGLGDTAMYLCATSRDTEAFFGQGTRLTVV.